Sequencing of this T cell receptor (beta chain) was carried out in a study of STAT3 mutations in large granular lymphocyte leukemia. At the level of the study: More than half of T-LGLL patients received immunosuppressive therapy. Study results and caveats: Samples missed the first appearance of the clone. Treatment regimens differed across patients between samplings. Every T-LGLL patient had at least one immunodominant TCRbeta clonotype. Suggested: STAT3 mutation was not the ancestral event for these clonal expansions.

Produced via immunoSEQ multiplex PCR; TCRdb's table is partial and in-frame only. Among approximately 31,000 clones listed, more than 75% were seen once. The CDR3 covers 13 residues. The V gene's germline CDR1 is SGHTA and CDR2 FQGTGA. Trimming left V 4 bases short and J 7 bases short, with 14 bases between. Details on this clone: The antigen is unknown.

The chain employs TRBV7-3 and TRBJ2-7; D is possibly TRBD1 (6 bases). Sequenced sample: peripheral blood mononuclear cells. The clonotype comes from a man in his sixties with T-cell large granular lymphocyte leukemia. Some clones in this sample may be carry-over from other donors' samples. The DNA of the CDR3 is TGTGCCAGCAGCTCGGACAGTCCGGGTGAGCAGTACTTC. Translating gives CASSSDSPGEQYF.